This TCR beta chain was retrieved from a study of blood T cells in healthy people across ages. Only a few counts were recorded for this clonotype. What it binds is not known. Findings of the study overall: Leaving the PBMCs unsorted stopped any conclusive comparison of naive versus antigen-experienced cells. With naive T cell percentage, TCR beta diversity showed a strong correlation.

A sample-barcoded 5' primer and a J-beta primer mix were used in a second PCR of roughly 7 to 11 cycles. Tags on each cDNA molecule came from a template-switch adaptor with 12 random nucleotides. TCRdb recomputed calls from the 5' RACE reads with MiXCR, one row per CDR3 protein. The table records roughly 700,000 distinct CDR3 sequences, 45% to 50% of them present only once. The V and J ends lost 0 bases and 0 bases respectively, with 12 bases between them. The CDR3 covers 16 residues. Germline values: CDR1 LGHNA, CDR2 YNFKEQ. The material sequenced was blood. The V and J genes are TRBV4-2 and TRBJ2-7; D remains ambiguous. This receptor was obtained from a woman in her sixties in good health. CDR3 protein: CASSQDIGGTSYEQYF. The CDR3 coding sequence is TGTGCCAGCAGCCAAGATATAGGCGGAACCTCCTACGAGCAGTACTTC.